This TCR beta chain was identified in a study of T-cell memory formation after mild COVID-19. Researchers used 5'RACE with constant-segment primers to make TCR alpha and TCR beta cDNA libraries that carry sample barcodes and UMIs. MiXCR was run by TCRdb on the 5' RACE reads, yielding one entry per CDR3 protein. The sample consists of 450,000 to 650,000 distinct CDR3 sequences, 20% to 25% of them appearing once. General study findings and limits: A subset of responding clones appeared in pre-infection memory, suggesting cross-reactive memory joined.

For this clonotype: Its cognate antigen is unknown.

Trimming pared 3 bases from V and 0 bases from J, leaving 12 bases between. The CDR3 is 16 residues long. CDR1 SGHRS and CDR2 YFSETQ come from the germline V gene. The TCR sequence derives from an adult woman who had mild COVID-19 (a few samples of this study predate the infection). Cell type and time point are not known. J is TRBJ2-2 and V is TRBV5-1; perhaps TRBD1 as D (5 bases). Sequencing was done on a sample of PBMCs or a T cell subset sorted from them (not recorded which). CDR3 sequence: CASSWLGHPNTGELFF. The CDR3 DNA follows: TGCGCCAGCAGCTGGCTGGGGCACCCGAACACCGGGGAGCTGTTTTTT.